The entry that follows covers one T cell receptor (beta chain) sequence. Trimming left V 1 base short and J 4 bases short, with 13 bases between. Germline V gene sequence: CDR1 LNHDA, CDR2 SQIVND (reference sequence). This CDR3 region has 15 residues. These data are taken from a study of blood T cell repertoires in COVID-19. Study details: Donors in the United States, Italy and Spain gave samples during acute or convalescent COVID-19. T cells, B-cell-depleted T cells, or PBMCs supplied cDNA or gDNA.

In the original processing: Reference gene primer amplification gave nucleated cell count estimates. Method: immunoSEQ multiplex PCR; TCRdb's copy keeps in-frame clones and lacks some. The V and J calls and clone size were taken over from that table, and D and trimming were inferred from the DNA. Of around 230,000 clones listed, 80% to 90% are singletons. This TCR derives from a middle-aged man with acute or convalescent COVID-19. The chain couples TRBV19 to TRBJ2-5, with D tentatively TRBD2 (6 bases). What was sequenced was peripheral blood. This CDR3 is CASSIGERLGETQYF. Here the CDR3 DNA reads TGTGCCAGTAGTATAGGGGAACGACTAGGAGAGACCCAGTACTTC.